This T cell receptor (beta chain) was observed in a study of identical twins. Study-level points and caveats: Conclusions rested on cross-sectional statistics rather than following the same donors. High-abundance cord blood beta clonotypes had fewer insertions; memory repertoires showed none.

The germline V gene has CDR1 SGDLS and CDR2 YYNGEE. V was pared by 2 bases and J by 5 bases, with 8 bases of the junction left unmatched. The CDR3 is 15 residues long. TCRdb independently ran MiXCR on the 5' RACE reads; one entry per CDR3 protein. The data show 1.5 million to 2 million distinct CDR3 sequences, around a third seen once. Donors uniformly comprised healthy Caucasians. This clonotype was recorded a few times. Its antigen remains unidentified. The receptor was isolated from a newborn girl in good health. This chain links TRBV9 with TRBJ2-5; 8 nucleotides line up with TRBD2. Material: cord blood. Here the CDR3 DNA reads TGTGCCAGCAGCGTGCGGGGGGCGCTTGCGGAGACCCAGTACTTC. Protein product: CASSVRGALAETQYF. Based on the CDR3 plus reference TRBV9 and TRBJ2-5, the full variable domain is DSGVTQTPKHLITATGQRVTLRCSPRSGDLSVYWYQQSLDQGLQFLIQYYNGEERAKGNILERFSAQQFPDLHSELNLSSLELGDSALYFCASSVRGALAETQYFGPGTRLLVL.